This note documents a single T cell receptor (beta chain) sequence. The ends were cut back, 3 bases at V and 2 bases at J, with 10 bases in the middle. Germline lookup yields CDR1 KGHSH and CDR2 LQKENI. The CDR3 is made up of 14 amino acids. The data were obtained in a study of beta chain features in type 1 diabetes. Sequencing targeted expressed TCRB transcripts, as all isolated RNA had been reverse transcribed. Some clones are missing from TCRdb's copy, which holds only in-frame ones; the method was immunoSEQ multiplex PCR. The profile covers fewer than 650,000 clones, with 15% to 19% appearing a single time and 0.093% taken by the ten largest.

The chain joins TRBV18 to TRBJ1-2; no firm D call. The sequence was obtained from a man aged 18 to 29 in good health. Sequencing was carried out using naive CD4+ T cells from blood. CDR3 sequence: CASSPIEINYGYTF. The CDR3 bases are TGTGCCAGCTCACCGATCGAGATAAACTATGGCTACACCTTC.